This T cell receptor (beta chain) appears in the sequencing data of a study of blood T cell repertoires in COVID-19. Study at large: COVID-19 samples from acute and convalescent phases originated in the United States, Italy and Spain. Sources were T cells, B-cell-depleted T cells, or PBMCs; the material itself was cDNA or gDNA.

Using immunoSEQ multiplex PCR, the repertoire was profiled, and TCRdb retains in-frame clones only, with some absent. The sample lists 200,000 to 250,000 clones, about 87% occurring once. This clone was recorded once. Individuals in the exposed group had encountered a COVID-19 case within 2 weeks preceding study entry. V shed 3 bases and J 8 bases; nucleotides not matched to a gene: 10. The CDR3 loop spans 16 amino acids. Germline CDR1 and CDR2: MNHEY and SMNVEV (reference sequence). The sequence derives from a young woman who had been exposed to COVID-19. Specimen: PBMCs or T cells enriched from blood (not recorded which). The chain recombines TRBV27 with TRBJ2-1; 10 bases are a match to TRBD2. CDR3 region: CASSFNLAGVPYEQFF. The DNA for the CDR3 is TGTGCCAGCAGTTTCAACCTAGCGGGAGTACCGTATGAGCAGTTCTTC.